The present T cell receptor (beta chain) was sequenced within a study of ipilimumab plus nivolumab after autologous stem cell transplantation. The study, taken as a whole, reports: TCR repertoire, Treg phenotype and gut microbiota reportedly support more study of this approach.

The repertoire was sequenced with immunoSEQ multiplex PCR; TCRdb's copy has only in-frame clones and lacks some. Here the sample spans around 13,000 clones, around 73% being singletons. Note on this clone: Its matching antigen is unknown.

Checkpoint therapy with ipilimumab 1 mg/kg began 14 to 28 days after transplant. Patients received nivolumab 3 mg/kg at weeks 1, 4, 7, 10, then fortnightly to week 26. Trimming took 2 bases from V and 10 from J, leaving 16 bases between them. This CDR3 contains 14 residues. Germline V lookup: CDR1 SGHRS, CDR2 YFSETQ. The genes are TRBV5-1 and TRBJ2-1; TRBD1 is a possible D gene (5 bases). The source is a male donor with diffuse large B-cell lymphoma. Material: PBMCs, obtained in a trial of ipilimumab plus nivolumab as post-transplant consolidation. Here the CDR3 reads CASSFMAGLEEQFF. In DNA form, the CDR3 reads TGCGCCAGCAGCTTCATGGCAGGGTTGGAGGAGCAGTTCTTC.